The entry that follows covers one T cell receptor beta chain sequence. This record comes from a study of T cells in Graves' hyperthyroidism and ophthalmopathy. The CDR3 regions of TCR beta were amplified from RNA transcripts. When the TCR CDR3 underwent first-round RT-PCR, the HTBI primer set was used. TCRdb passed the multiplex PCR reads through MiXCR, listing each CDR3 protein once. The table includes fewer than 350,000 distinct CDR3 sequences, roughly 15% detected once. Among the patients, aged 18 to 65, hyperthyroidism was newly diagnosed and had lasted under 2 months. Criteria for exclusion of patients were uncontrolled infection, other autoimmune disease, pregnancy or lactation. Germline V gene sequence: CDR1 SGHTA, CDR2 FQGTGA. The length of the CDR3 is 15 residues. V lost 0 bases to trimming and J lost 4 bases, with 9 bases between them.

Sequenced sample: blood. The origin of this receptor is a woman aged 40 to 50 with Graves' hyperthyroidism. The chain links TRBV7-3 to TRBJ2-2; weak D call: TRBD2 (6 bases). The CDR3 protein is CASSLTRDGTGELFF. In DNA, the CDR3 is TGTGCCAGCAGCTTAACGCGGGATGGCACCGGGGAGCTGTTTTTT.